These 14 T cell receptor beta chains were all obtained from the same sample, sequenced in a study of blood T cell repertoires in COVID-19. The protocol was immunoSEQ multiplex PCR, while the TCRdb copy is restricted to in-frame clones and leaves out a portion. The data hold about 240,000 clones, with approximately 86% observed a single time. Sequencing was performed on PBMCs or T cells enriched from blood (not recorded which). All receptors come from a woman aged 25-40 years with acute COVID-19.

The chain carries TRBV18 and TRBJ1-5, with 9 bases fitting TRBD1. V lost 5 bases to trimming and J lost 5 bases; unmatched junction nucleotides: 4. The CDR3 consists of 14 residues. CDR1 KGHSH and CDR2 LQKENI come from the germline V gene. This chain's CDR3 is CASSSTGGDQPQHF. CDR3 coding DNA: TGTGCCAGCTCATCGACAGGGGGGGATCAGCCCCAGCATTTT.

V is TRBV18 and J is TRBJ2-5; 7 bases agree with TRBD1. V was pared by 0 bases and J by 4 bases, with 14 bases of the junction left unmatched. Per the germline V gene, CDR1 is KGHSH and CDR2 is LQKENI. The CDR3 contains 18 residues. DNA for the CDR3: TGTGCCAGCTCACCACCGAGGACAGGCCACGTTCCCTCAGAGACCCAGTACTTC. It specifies CASSPPRTGHVPSETQYF.

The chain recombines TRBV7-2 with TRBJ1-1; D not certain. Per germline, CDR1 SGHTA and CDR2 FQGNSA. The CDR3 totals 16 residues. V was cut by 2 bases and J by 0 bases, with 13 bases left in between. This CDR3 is CASSLLGMTMNTEAFF. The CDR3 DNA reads TGTGCCAGCAGCTTACTCGGAATGACTATGAACACTGAAGCTTTCTTT.

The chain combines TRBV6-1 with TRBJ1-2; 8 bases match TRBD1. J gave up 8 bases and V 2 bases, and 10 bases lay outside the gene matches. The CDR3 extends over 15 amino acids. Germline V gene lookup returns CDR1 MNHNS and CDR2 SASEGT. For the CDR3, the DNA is TGTGCCAGCAGTGAACCATGGGACAGGTCGCGGGGCTACACCTTC. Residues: CASSEPWDRSRGYTF.

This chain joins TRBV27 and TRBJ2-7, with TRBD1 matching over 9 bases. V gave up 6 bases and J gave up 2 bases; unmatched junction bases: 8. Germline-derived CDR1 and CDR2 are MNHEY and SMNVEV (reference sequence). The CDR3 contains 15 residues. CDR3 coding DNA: TGTGCCAGCAGCCCACCCGGGACAGGGACCTACGAGCAGTACTTC. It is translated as CASSPPGTGTYEQYF.

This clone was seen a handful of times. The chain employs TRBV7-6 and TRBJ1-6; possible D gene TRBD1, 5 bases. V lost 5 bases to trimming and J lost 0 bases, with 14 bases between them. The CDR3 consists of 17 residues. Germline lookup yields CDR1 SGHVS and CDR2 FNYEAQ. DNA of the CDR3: TGTGCCAGCAGCCCGGGCAGGGAGGCCTCCTATAATTCACCCCTCCACTTT. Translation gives CASSPGREASYNSPLHF.

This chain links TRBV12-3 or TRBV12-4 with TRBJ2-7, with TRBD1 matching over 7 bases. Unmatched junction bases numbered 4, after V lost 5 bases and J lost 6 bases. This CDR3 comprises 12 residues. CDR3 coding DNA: TGTGCCAGCAGTCCCCGGGACAGCGAGCAGTACTTC. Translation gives CASSPRDSEQYF.

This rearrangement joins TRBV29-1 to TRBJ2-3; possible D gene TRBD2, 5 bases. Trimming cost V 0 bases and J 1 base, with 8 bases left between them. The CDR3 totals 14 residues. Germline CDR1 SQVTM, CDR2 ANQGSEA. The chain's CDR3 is CSVEEGRGTDTQYF. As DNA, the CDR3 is TGCAGCGTTGAAGAAGGGAGAGGCACAGATACGCAGTATTTT.

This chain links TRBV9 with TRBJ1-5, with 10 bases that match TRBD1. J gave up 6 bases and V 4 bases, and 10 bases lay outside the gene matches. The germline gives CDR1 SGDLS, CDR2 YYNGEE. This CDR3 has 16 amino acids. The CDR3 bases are TGTGCCAGCAGCCCCGGACAGGGGGGAATTGGTCAGCCCCAGCATTTT. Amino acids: CASSPGQGGIGQPQHF.

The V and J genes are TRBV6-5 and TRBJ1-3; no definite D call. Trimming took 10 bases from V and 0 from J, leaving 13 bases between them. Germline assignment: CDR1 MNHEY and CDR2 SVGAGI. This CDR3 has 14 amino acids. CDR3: CAISPGSSGNTIYF. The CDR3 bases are TGTGCCATTTCACCGGGGAGCTCTGGAAACACCATATATTTT.

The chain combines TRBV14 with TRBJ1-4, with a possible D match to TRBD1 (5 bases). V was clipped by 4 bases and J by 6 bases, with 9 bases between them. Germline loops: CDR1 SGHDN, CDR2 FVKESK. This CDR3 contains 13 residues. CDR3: CASSLWGDEKLFF. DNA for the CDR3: TGTGCCAGCAGCCTTTGGGGGGATGAAAAACTGTTTTTT.

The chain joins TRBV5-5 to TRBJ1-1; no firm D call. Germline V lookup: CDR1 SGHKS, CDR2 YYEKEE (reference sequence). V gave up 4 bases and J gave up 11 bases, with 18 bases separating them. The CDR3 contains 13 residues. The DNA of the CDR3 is TGTGCCAGCAGCCCGGTACTCTACAGAACGGCTTTCTTT. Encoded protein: CASSPVLYRTAFF.

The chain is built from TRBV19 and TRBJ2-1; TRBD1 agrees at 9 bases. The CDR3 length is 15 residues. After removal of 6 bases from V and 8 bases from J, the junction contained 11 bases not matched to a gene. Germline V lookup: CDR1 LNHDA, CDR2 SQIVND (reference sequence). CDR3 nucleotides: TGTGCCAGTAGGAGAGGGGGGGACAGGGAAGATGAGCAGTTCTTC. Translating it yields CASRRGGDREDEQFF.

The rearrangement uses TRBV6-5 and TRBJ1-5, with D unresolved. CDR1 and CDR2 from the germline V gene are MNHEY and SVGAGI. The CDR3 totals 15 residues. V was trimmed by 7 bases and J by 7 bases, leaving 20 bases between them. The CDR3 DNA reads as TGTGCCAGCAAAATTTACGGGGAGGAGGAACAGCCCCAGCATTTT. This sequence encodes CASKIYGEEEQPQHF.